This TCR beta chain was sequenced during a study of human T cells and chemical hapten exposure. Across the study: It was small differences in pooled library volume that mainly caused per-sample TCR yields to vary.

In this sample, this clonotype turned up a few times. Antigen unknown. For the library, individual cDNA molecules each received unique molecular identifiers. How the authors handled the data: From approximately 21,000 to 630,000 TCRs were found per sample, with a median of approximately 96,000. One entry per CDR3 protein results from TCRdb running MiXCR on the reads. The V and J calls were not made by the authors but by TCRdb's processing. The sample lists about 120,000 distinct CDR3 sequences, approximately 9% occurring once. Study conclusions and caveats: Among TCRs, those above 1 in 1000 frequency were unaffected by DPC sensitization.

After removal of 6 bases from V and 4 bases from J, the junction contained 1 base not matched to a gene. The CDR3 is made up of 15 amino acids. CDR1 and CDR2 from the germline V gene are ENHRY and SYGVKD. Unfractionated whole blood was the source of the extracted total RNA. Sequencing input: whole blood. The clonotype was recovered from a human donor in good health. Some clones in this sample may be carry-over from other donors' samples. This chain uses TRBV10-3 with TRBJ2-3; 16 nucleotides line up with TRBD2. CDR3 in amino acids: CAISGTSGRADTQYF. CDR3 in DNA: TGTGCCATCAGCGGGACTAGCGGGAGGGCAGATACGCAGTATTTT.